This T cell receptor beta chain was found in a study of neoadjuvant anti-PD-1 for oral cavity cancer. Across the whole study: Patients without progression received a fourth nivolumab dose around day 43, then surgical resection on days 50-56.

Generated by immunoSEQ multiplex PCR, the TCRdb table keeps only in-frame clones and is missing some. The table lists fewer than 20,000 clones, less than 80% of them singletons. The CDR3 sequence is 15 residues long. Germline-derived CDR1 and CDR2 are LNHDA and SQIVND (reference sequence). J gave up 4 bases and V 3 bases, and 6 bases lay outside the gene matches. The receptor comes from a person between 35 and 79 years old with oral cavity squamous cell carcinoma. J is TRBJ2-4 and V is TRBV19; 7 bases fit TRBD2. Sequenced here: PBMCs, sampled before nivolumab (anti-PD-1) treatment. CDR3 coding DNA: TGTGCCAGTAGTATCCCACGTAGCGGGAAAAACATTCAGTACTTC. This codes for CASSIPRSGKNIQYF.